This TCR beta chain was recovered during a study of beta chain features in type 1 diabetes. Study-wide results and limits: Type 1 diabetes patients showed a moderate but significant shortening of TCRB CDR3s in all four CD4+ subsets.

Expressed TCRB transcripts were sequenced because the isolated RNA had all been reverse transcribed beforehand. This table comes from immunoSEQ multiplex PCR, and its TCRdb copy is limited to in-frame clones, with some not included. The data hold a few hundred thousand clones, with approximately 25% observed a single time. The ends were cut back, 5 bases at V and 6 bases at J, with 21 bases in the middle. The CDR3 covers 16 residues. Germline CDR1 LNHNV, CDR2 YYDKDF (reference sequence). About this clone: The antigen is unknown.

The origin of this receptor is a woman aged 30 to 39 with type 1 diabetes. Sequenced sample: naive CD4+ T cells from blood. This sequence joins TRBV15 and TRBJ2-3; maybe TRBD1 (8 bases). In nucleotides, the CDR3 is TGTGCCACCAGCCGTCTACAGGGGGGGAGCGCGGATACGCAGTATTTT. This gives the protein CATSRLQGGSADTQYF.